One TCR beta chain is described in this entry. Its antigen remains unidentified. TCRdb reprocessed the RT-PCR reads via MiXCR and lists one record per CDR3 protein. The top ten hold approximately 2% of the sample, which has hundreds of thousands of distinct CDR3 sequences, 25% seen once. This record comes from a study of response to subunit inactivated influenza vaccine. V was pared by 6 bases and J by 4 bases, with 15 bases between. The CDR3 covers 14 residues. The study's findings and limits: Each seasonal flu vaccination may recruit only limited new T cells, authors suggested.

The sequence derives from a man aged 45-65 years who received an inactivated influenza vaccine. The source material was CD4+ T cells sorted from PBMCs, sampled roughly 5 days after vaccination. The gene calls are TRBV12-3 or TRBV12-4 and TRBJ2-5, with D perhaps matching TRBD2 (5 bases). CDR3 region: CASRLAAGVETQYF. The CDR3 coding sequence is TGTGCCAGCAGGCTAGCCGCCGGGGTAGAGACCCAGTACTTC.